This TCR beta chain appears in the sequencing data of a study of siplizumab effects on memory and regulatory T cells. The CDR3 spans 14 residues. Germline loops: CDR1 SEHNR, CDR2 FQNEAQ (reference sequence). V dropped 5 bases and J dropped 2 bases, with 12 bases sitting between them. To note about this clone: What it binds is not known.

Regarding the study as a whole: Apparently key alloresponse contributors, naive T cells also seemed more diverse than memory cells. The suppressive capacity of proliferating Tregs from siplizumab cultures remained unconfirmed.

TCRdb's table, derived via immunoSEQ multiplex PCR, lists solely in-frame clones and lacks some. The profile shows some 80,000 clones, roughly 94% of them singletons. The chain carries TRBV7-9 and TRBJ2-5, with D perhaps TRBD1 (6 bases). The TCR was taken from a human donor in good health. Sequences were obtained from CD8+ T cells sorted from blood. CDR3 bases: TGTGCCAGCAGCCCACGACAGGCGCAAGAGACCCAGTACTTC. Protein: CASSPRQAQETQYF.